These T cell receptor beta chains were read from a single sample in a study of T cells expressing NK-cell markers. After re-calling the 5' RACE reads, TCRdb lists one entry per CDR3 protein, DNA absent. The ten most abundant clones cover approximately 3.6% of a sample with 500,000 or so distinct CDR3 sequences. Material for sequencing was blood T cells: a sorted CD56 or NKG2C T cell subset, CD4+ or CD8+ T cells, or bulk PBMC T cells (not recorded which). The receptors originated from a young man in good health. Both conserved end residues are part of each CDR3.

j_call v_call cdr3_aa
TRBJ2-1 TRBV14 CASSRTPQANEQFF
TRBJ2-5 TRBV12-5 CASGVDRGRETQYF
TRBJ2-5 TRBV20-1 CSASGTRRGETQYF
TRBJ2-3 TRBV5-5 CASSPSGALRTDTQYF
TRBJ2-1 TRBV7-2 CASSLFASRSSYNEQFF
TRBJ2-7 TRBV30 CAWSVRRESYEQYF
TRBJ2-7 TRBV7-9 CASSLGGGNEQYF
TRBJ1-3 TRBV20-1 CSAGRIEGNTIYF
TRBJ2-3 TRBV27 CASSSTSINTQYF
TRBJ1-2 TRBV7-2 CASSLSEGSYGYTF
TRBJ2-2 TRBV7-2 CASSSQGALSGELFF
TRBJ1-5 TRBV28 CASSTLQGVQPQHF
TRBJ2-1 TRBV27 CASSPLVAGFNNEQFF
TRBJ2-7 TRBV28 CASSPAELTHLEQYF
TRBJ2-1 TRBV10-3 CAISVGGIGSDNEQFF
TRBJ1-2 TRBV5-5 CASVMWGQSYGYTF
TRBJ1-5 TRBV12-3/TRBV12-4 CASSQGTVLRQPQHF
TRBJ1-4 TRBV16 CASSRRAVATNEKLFF
TRBJ2-3 TRBV14 CASSQGRTMGTDTQYF
TRBJ1-4 TRBV11-2 CASSLSGVASLFF
TRBJ1-2 TRBV7-2 CASSLGRATGPNYGYTF
TRBJ2-1 TRBV29-1 CSVEEGTVVNEQFF
TRBJ2-5 TRBV12-3/TRBV12-4 CASGFAGVGQETQYF
TRBJ2-1 TRBV12-3/TRBV12-4 CASSPTSGSPEQFF
TRBJ1-2 TRBV6-1 CASSEGWTGGYTF
TRBJ2-1 TRBV7-3 CASRSAGGPTNEQFF
TRBJ2-6 TRBV28 CASTGAGANVLTF
TRBJ2-1 TRBV5-1 CASSSTTGTSWNEQFF
TRBJ2-7 TRBV29-1 CSVGPVLAGEREQYF
TRBJ2-1 TRBV20-1 CSARGVLVEQFF
TRBJ2-6 TRBV20-1 CSASPPRMSGANVLTF
TRBJ2-6 TRBV6-6 CASLGRGANVLTF
TRBJ2-3 TRBV2 CASSDLAGALADTQYF
TRBJ1-5 TRBV6-1 CASTSGGSNQPQHF
TRBJ1-4 TRBV6-5 CASSYSRQGGEDEKLFF
TRBJ2-1 TRBV7-9 CASSLGRGQVDNEQFF
TRBJ2-5 TRBV7-9 CASSQDRVIQETQYF
TRBJ2-7 TRBV4-3 CASSHVTGSSYEQYF
TRBJ1-1 TRBV20-1 CSARRVDSFRAFF
TRBJ2-1 TRBV3-1 CASSQEGQLLFF
TRBJ2-1 TRBV12-3/TRBV12-4 CASTSGRVYNEQFF
TRBJ1-5 TRBV12-3/TRBV12-4 CASSRGLLNQPQHF
TRBJ2-1 TRBV4-1 CASSQGLLGNEQFF
TRBJ1-4 TRBV5-5 CASSYEPIGNNEKLFF
TRBJ2-5 TRBV5-1 CASSVFPGAREAQYF
TRBJ2-7 TRBV27 CASSPWDRVNEQYF
TRBJ1-2 TRBV29-1 CSVVHPGQGAYYGYTF
TRBJ2-1 TRBV12-3/TRBV12-4 CASSLTGTSLANEQFF
TRBJ2-5 TRBV20-1 CSARGGLADQETQYF
TRBJ2-1 TRBV6-2/TRBV6-3 CASRPGLADYNEQFF
TRBJ1-2 TRBV5-1 CASSPAGAAIGYTF
TRBJ2-3 TRBV9 CASSVGDRTVGDTQYF
TRBJ2-7 TRBV30 CAWSTLPYEQYF
TRBJ1-2 TRBV27 CASSLSGGVGPLNYGYTF
TRBJ2-3 TRBV11-2 CASSPRVGVRTDTQYF
TRBJ2-1 TRBV18 CASSPLADEQFF
TRBJ1-5 TRBV7-2 CASSLGDDSNQPQHF